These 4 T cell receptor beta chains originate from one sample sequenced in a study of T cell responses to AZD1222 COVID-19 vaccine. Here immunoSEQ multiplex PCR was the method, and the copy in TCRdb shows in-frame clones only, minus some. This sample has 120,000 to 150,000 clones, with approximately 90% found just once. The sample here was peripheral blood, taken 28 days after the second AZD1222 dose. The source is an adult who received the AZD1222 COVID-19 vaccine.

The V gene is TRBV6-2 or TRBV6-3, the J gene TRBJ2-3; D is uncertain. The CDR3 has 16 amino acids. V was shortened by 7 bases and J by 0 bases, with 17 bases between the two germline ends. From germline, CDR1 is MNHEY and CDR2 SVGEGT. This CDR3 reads CASTPGLEASTDTQYF. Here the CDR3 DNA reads TGTGCCAGCACCCCAGGCCTAGAGGCAAGCACAGATACGCAGTATTTT.

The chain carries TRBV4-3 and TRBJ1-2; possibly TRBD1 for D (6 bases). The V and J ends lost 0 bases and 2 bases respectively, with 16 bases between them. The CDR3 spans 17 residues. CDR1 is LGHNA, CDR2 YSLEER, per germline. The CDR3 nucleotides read TGCGCCAGCAGCCAAGATCTCGGGGGCCGGGGCAACTATGGCTACACCTTC. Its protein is CASSQDLGGRGNYGYTF.

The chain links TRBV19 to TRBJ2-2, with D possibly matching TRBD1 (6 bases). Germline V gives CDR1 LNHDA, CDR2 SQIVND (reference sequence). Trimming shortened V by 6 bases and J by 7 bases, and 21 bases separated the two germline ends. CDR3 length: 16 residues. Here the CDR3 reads CASRITGFGNGGELFF. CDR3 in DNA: TGTGCCAGTAGAATCACAGGGTTTGGGAATGGCGGGGAGCTGTTTTTT.

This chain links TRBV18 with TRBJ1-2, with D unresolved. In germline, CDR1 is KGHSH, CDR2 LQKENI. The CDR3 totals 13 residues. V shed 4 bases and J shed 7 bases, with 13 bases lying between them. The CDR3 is CASSRNDRRGYTF. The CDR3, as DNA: TGTGCCAGCTCACGCAATGACCGCCGTGGCTACACCTTC.